The subject of this entry is one T cell receptor beta chain. Its antigen is not identified. This specimen comes from a study of T-cell reconstitution after alpha-beta-depleted transplantation in children. Regarding the study as a whole: T-cell counts and diversity at one year post-transplant came mainly from newly produced T cells. Alpha-beta T cells present about two months after transplant were reported to originate from several hundred expanded graft clones. Surviving recipient T cells and thymic progenitors accounted for the high day-60 TCRbeta diversity observed in some patients.

Preparation of the TCRbeta library used unique molecular identifiers. TCRdb re-derived calls from the PCR reads in MiXCR, one entry per CDR3 protein. The sample lists about 420,000 distinct CDR3 sequences, around 16% occurring once. The TCR sequence derives from a boy in the first two years of life who had a stem cell transplant for Wiskott-Aldrich syndrome, so the T cells may come from the graft donor. This specimen was PBMCs, mostly from graft donor cells, taken 360 days after TCRalphabeta/CD19-depleted stem cell transplant.

The CDR3 region has the DNA TGCGCCAGCAGCACAAGACAGACCGGGGAGCTGTTTTTT. This encodes CASSTRQTGELFF. The V gene is TRBV5-1, the J gene TRBJ2-2; a possible D gene is TRBD1 (5 bases). The CDR3 is 13 amino acids. Deletions cut 4 bases from V and 5 bases from J, with 9 bases between. The germline gives CDR1 SGHRS, CDR2 YFSETQ.